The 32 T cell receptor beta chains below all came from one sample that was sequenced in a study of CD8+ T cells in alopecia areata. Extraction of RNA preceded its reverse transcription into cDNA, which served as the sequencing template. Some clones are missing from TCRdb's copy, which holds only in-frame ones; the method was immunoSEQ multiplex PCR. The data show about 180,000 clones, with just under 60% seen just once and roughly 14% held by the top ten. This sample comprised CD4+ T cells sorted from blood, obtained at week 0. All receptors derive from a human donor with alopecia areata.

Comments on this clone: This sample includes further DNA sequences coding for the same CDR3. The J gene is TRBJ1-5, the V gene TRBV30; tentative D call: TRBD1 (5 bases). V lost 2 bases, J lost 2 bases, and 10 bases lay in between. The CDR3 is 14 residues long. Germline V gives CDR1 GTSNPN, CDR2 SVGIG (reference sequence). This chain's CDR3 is CAWSPGTGNQPQHF. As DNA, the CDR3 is TGTGCCTGGAGTCCCGGGACCGGCAATCAGCCCCAGCATTTT.

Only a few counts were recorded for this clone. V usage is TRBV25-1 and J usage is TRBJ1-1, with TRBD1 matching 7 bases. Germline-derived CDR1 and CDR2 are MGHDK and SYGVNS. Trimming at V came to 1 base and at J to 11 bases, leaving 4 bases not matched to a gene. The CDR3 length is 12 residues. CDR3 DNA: TGTGCCAGCAGTGAATCCGACAGGGACGCTTTCTTT. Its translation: CASSESDRDAFF.

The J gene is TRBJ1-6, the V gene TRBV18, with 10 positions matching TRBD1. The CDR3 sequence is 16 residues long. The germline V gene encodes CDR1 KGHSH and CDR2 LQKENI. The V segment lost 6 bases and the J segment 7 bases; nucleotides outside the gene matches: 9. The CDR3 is CASSALDRGANSPLHF. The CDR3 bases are TGTGCCAGCTCGGCATTGGACAGGGGGGCGAATTCACCCCTCCACTTT.

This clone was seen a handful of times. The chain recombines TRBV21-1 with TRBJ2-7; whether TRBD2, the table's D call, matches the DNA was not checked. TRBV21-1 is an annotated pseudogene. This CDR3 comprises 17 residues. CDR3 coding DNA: TGTGCCAGCAGCACTCATAGGACTAGCGGGGGCTCCTACGAGCAGTACTTC. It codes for CASSTHRTSGGSYEQYF.

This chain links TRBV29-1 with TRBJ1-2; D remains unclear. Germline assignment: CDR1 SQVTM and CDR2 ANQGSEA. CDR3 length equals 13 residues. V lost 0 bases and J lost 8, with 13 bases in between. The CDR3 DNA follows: TGCAGCGTTGAAGATCACTCAGGATACGGCTACACCTTC. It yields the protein CSVEDHSGYGYTF.

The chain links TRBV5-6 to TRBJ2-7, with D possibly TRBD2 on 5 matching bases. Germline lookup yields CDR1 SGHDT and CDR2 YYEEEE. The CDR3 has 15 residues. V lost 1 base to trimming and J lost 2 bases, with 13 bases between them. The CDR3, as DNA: TGTGCCAGCAGCTTGCGCGGGCCCTCGACCTACGAGCAGTACTTC. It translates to CASSLRGPSTYEQYF. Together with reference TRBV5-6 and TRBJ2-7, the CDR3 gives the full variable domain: DAGVTQSPTHLIKTRGQQVTLRCSPKSGHDTVSWYQQALGQGPQFIFQYYEEEERQRGNFPDRFSGHQFPNYSSELNVNALLLGDSALYLCASSLRGPSTYEQYFGPGTRLTVT.

The CDR3 loop reads CSAIDRPDSPLHF. DNA for the CDR3: TGCAGCGCTATAGACAGGCCTGATTCACCCCTCCACTTT. The chain joins TRBV29-1 to TRBJ1-6, with a tentative D call TRBD1 (6 bases). This CDR3 comprises 13 residues. Trimming pared 7 bases from V and 8 bases from J, leaving 15 bases between. Germline CDR1 is SQVTM and CDR2 is ANQGSEA. The variable domain in full, with the rest retrieved from reference TRBV29-1 and TRBJ1-6, is SAVISQKPSRDICQRGTSLTIQCQVDSQVTMMFWYRQQPGQSLTLIATANQGSEATYESGFVIDKFPISRPNLTFSTLTVSNMSPEDSSIYLCSAIDRPDSPLHFGNGTRLTVT.

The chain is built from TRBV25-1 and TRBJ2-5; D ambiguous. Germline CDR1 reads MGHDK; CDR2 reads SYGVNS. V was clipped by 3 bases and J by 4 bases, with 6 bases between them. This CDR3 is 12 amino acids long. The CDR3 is CASSDWGETQYF. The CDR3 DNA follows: TGTGCCAGCAGTGATTGGGGAGAGACCCAGTACTTC.

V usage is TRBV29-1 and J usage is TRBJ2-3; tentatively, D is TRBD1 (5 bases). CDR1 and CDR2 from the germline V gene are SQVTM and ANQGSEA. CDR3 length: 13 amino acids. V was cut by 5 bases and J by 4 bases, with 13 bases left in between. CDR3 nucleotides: TGCAGCGTTCAAGGGGTTCGGGCAGATACGCAGTATTTT. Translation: CSVQGVRADTQYF.

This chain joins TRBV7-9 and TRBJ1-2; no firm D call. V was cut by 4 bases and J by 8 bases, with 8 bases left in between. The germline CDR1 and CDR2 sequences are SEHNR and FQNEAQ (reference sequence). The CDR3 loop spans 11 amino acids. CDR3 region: CASSSSRGYTF. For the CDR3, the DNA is TGTGCCAGCAGCTCCTCTAGGGGCTACACCTTC.

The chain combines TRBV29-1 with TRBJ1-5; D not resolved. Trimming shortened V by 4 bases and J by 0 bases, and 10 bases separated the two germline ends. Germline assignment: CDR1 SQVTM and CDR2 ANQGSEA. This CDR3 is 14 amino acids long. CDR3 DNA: TGCAGCGTTGGTTGGCCGAATAGCAATCAGCCCCAGCATTTT. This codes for CSVGWPNSNQPQHF.

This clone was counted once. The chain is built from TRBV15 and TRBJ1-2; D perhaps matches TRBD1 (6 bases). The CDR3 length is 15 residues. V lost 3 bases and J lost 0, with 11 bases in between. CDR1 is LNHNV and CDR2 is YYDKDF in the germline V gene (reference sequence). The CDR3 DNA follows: TGTGCCACCAGCAGTCAGGGGACCTCTAACTATGGCTACACCTTC. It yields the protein CATSSQGTSNYGYTF.

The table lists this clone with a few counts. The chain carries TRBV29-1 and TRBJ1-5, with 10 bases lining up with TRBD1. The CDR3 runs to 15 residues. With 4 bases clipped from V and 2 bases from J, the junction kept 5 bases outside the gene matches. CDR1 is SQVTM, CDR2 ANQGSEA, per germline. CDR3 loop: CSVASGTGGNQPQHF. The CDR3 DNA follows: TGCAGCGTTGCGTCCGGGACAGGGGGCAATCAGCCCCAGCATTTT.

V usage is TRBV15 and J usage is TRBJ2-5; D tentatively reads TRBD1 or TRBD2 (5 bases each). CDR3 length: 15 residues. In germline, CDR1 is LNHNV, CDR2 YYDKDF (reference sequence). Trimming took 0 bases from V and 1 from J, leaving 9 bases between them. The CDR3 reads CATSRDPGTQETQYF. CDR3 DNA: TGTGCCACCAGCAGAGATCCAGGGACCCAAGAGACCCAGTACTTC. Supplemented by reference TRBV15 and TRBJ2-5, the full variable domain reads DAMVIQNPRYQVTQFGKPVTLSCSQTLNHNVMYWYQQKSSQAPKLLFHYYDKDFNNEADTPDNFQSRRPNTSFCFLDIRSPGLGDTAMYLCATSRDPGTQETQYFGPGTRLLVL.

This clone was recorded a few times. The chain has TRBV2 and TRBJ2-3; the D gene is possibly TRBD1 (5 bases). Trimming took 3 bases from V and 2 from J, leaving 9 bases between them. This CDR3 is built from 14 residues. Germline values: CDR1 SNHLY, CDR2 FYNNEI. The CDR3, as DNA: TGTGCCAGCAGTGAGGACGGACACACAGATACGCAGTATTTT. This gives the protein CASSEDGHTDTQYF.

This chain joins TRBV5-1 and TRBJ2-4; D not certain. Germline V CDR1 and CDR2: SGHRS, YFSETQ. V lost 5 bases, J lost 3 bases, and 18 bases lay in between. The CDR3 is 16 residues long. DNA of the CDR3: TGCGCCAGCAGTACCGGACCGTCAATGGGCAAAAACATTCAGTACTTC. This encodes CASSTGPSMGKNIQYF.

The CDR3 loop reads CAWSVSDTYGYTF. The CDR3 nucleotides are TGTGCCTGGAGCGTTTCGGACACCTATGGCTACACCTTC. This chain uses TRBV30 with TRBJ1-2; a possible D gene is TRBD1 (5 bases). Trimming took off 3 bases at V and 4 bases at J, with 12 bases between the two ends. The CDR3 spans 13 residues. The germline V gene has CDR1 GTSNPN and CDR2 SVGIG (reference sequence).

The DNA of the CDR3 is TGCGCCAGCAGCTTGAACAGGGCTTCTTCTAATGAAAAACTGTTTTTT. Residues: CASSLNRASSNEKLFF. The V and J genes are TRBV5-1 and TRBJ1-4; a possible D gene is TRBD1 (6 bases). This CDR3 has 16 residues. Trimming left V 1 base short and J 3 bases short, with 13 bases between. Looked up from germline, CDR1 is SGHRS and CDR2 is YFSETQ.

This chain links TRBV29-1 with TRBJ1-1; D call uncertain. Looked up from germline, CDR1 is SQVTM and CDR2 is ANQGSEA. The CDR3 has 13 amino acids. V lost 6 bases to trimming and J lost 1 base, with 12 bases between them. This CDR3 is CSVDAYENTEAFF. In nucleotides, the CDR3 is TGCAGCGTCGATGCCTATGAGAACACTGAAGCTTTCTTT.

CDR3 in DNA: TGTGCCAGCTCACCCGACCAGGGATTCAATCAGCCCCAGCATTTT. Translation gives CASSPDQGFNQPQHF. The V gene is TRBV18, the J gene TRBJ1-5; D is perhaps TRBD1 (5 bases). The V gene lost 3 bases and the J gene lost 3 bases, with 12 bases spanning the gap. This CDR3 comprises 15 residues. Germline loops: CDR1 KGHSH, CDR2 LQKENI. Full variable domain (missing parts from reference TRBV18 and TRBJ1-5): NAGVMQNPRHLVRRRGQEARLRCSPMKGHSHVYWYRQLPEEGLKFMVYLQKENIIDESGMPKERFSAEFPKEGPSILRIQQVVRGDSAAYFCASSPDQGFNQPQHFGDGTRLSIL.

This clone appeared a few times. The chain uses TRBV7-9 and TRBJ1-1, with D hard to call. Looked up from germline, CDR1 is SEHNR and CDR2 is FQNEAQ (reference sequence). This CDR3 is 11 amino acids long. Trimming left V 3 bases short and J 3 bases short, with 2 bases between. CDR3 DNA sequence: TGTGCCAGCAGCTTCGACACTGAAGCTTTCTTT. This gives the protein CASSFDTEAFF.

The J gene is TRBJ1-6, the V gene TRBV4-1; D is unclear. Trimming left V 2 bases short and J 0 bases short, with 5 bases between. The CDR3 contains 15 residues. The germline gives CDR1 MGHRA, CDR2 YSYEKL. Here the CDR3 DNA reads TGCGCCAGCAGCCAATGGGGCTCCTATAATTCACCCCTCCACTTT. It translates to CASSQWGSYNSPLHF.

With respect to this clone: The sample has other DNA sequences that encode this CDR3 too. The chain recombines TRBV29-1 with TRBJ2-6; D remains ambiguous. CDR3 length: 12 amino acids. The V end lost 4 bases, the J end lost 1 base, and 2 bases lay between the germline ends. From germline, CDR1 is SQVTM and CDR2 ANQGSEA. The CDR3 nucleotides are TGCAGCGTTGTGTCTGGGGCCAACGTCCTGACTTTC. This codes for CSVVSGANVLTF. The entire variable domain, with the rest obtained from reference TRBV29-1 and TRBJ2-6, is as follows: SAVISQKPSRDICQRGTSLTIQCQVDSQVTMMFWYRQQPGQSLTLIATANQGSEATYESGFVIDKFPISRPNLTFSTLTVSNMSPEDSSIYLCSVVSGANVLTFGAGSRLTVL.

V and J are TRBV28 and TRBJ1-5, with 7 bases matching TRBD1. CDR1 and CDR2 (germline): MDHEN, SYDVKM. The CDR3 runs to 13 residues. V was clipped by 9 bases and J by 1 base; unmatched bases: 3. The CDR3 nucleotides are TGTGCCAGTGGACAGGTCAGCAATCAGCCCCAGCATTTT. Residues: CASGQVSNQPQHF.

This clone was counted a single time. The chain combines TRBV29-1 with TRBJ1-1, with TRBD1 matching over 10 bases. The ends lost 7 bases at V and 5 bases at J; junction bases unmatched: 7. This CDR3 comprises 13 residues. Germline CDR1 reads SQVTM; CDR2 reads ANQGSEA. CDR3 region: CSARQGATTEAFF. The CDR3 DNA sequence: TGCAGCGCCCGACAGGGGGCGACTACTGAAGCTTTCTTT. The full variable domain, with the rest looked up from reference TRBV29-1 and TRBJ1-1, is SAVISQKPSRDICQRGTSLTIQCQVDSQVTMMFWYRQQPGQSLTLIATANQGSEATYESGFVIDKFPISRPNLTFSTLTVSNMSPEDSSIYLCSARQGATTEAFFGQGTRLTVV.

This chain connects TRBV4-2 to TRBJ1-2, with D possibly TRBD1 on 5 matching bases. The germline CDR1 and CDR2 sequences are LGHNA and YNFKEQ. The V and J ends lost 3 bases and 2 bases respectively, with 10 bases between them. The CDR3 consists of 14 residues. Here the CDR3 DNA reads TGTGCCAGCAGCCAGACCGACAGAAACTATGGCTACACCTTC. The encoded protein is CASSQTDRNYGYTF.

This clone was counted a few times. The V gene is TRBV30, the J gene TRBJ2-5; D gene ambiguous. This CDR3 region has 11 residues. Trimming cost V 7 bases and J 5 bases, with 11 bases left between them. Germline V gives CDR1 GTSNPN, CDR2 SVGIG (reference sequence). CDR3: CAYGPAETQYF. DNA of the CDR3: TGTGCCTATGGACCGGCCGAGACCCAGTACTTC.

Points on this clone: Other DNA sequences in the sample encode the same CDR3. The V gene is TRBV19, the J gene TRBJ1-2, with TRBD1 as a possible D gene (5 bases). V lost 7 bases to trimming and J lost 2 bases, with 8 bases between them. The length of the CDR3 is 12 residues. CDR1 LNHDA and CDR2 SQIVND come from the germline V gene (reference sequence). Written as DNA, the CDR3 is TGTGCCAGTAACCAGGGAAACTATGGCTACACCTTC. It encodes CASNQGNYGYTF.

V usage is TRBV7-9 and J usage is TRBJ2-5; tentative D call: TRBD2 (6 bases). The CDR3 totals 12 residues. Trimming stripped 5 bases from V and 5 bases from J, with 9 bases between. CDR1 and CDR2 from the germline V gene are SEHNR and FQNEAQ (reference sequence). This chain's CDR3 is CASSRRGETQYF. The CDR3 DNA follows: TGTGCCAGCAGCCGCCGGGGGGAGACCCAGTACTTC.

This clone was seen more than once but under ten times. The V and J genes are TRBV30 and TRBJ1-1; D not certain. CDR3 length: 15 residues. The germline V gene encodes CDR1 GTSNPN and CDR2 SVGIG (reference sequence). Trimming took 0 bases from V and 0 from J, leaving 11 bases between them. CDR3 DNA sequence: TGTGCCTGGAGTGTAACTTCCGCATTGAACACTGAAGCTTTCTTT. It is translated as CAWSVTSALNTEAFF.

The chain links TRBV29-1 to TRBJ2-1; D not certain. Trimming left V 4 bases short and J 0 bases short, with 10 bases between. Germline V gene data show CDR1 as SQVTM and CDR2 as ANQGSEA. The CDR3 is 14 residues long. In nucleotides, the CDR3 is TGCAGCGTTGGAGAGGTGAGCTCCTACAATGAGCAGTTCTTC. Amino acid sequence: CSVGEVSSYNEQFF.

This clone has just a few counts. CDR3 coding DNA: TGTGCCAGTAGTACTACAGGGAGCCGATACAATGAGCAGTTCTTC. Residues: CASSTTGSRYNEQFF. This sequence joins TRBV19 and TRBJ2-1; D is possibly TRBD1 (6 bases). The V end lost 4 bases, the J end lost 4 bases, and 14 bases lay between the germline ends. CDR1 and CDR2 (germline): LNHDA, SQIVND (reference sequence). The CDR3 extends over 15 amino acids.